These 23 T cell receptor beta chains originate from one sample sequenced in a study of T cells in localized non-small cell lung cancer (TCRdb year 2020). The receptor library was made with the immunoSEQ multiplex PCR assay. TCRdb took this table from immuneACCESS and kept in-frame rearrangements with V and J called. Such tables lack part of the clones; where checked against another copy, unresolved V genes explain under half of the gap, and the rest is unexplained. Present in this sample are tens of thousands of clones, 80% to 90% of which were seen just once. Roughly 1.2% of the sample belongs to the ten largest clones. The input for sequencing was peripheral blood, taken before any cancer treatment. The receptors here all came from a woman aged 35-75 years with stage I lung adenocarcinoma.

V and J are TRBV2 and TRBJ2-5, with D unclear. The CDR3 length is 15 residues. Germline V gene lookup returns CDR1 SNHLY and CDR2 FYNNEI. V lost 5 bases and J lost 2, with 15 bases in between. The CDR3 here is CASSPQGMGQETQYF. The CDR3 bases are TGTGCCAGCAGTCCCCAAGGGATGGGGCAAGAGACCCAGTACTTC.

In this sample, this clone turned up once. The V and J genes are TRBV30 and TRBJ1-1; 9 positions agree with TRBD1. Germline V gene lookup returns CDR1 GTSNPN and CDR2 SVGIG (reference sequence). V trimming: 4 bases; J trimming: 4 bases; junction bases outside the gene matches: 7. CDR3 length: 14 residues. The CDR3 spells CAWKSGTGLTEAFF. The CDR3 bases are TGTGCCTGGAAATCCGGGACAGGGCTCACTGAAGCTTTCTTT.

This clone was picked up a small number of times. The CDR3 here is CASSLADRLELFF. CDR3 nucleotides: TGCGCCAGCAGCTTGGCCGACAGGCTGGAGCTGTTTTTT. The rearrangement uses TRBV5-1 and TRBJ2-2; D might be TRBD1 (6 bases). Trimming stripped 0 bases from V and 10 bases from J, with 10 bases between. The CDR3 sequence is 13 residues long. CDR1 and CDR2 from the germline V gene are SGHRS and YFSETQ.

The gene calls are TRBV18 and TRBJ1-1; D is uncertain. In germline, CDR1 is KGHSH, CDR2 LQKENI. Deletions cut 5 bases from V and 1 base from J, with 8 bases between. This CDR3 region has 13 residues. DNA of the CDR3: TGTGCCAGCTCAATGGGAGAGAACACTGAAGCTTTCTTT. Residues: CASSMGENTEAFF. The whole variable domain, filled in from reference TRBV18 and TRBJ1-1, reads NAGVMQNPRHLVRRRGQEARLRCSPMKGHSHVYWYRQLPEEGLKFMVYLQKENIIDESGMPKERFSAEFPKEGPSILRIQQVVRGDSAAYFCASSMGENTEAFFGQGTRLTVV.

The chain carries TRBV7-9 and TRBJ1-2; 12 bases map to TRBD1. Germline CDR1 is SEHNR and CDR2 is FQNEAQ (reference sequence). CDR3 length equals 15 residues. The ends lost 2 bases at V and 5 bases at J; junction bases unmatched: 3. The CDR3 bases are TGTGCCAGCAGCTTAATGGGACAGGGGGCGTATGGCTACACCTTC. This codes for CASSLMGQGAYGYTF.

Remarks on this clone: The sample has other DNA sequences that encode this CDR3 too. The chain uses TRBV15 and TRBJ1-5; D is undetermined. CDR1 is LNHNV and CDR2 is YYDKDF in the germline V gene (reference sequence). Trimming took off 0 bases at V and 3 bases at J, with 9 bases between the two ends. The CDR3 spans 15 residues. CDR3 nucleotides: TGTGCCACCAGCAGAGACAAGGGTTACAATCAGCCCCAGCATTTT. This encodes CATSRDKGYNQPQHF.

CDR3 sequence (DNA): TGTGCCAGCAGTAAGCGGGCCGATACGCAGTATTTT. Protein: CASSKRADTQYF. This chain joins TRBV7-2 and TRBJ2-3, with D maybe TRBD2 (6 bases). V lost 6 bases and J 6 bases, leaving 10 bases between the germline ends. The CDR3 sequence is 12 residues long. CDR1 is SGHTA, CDR2 FQGNSA, per germline.

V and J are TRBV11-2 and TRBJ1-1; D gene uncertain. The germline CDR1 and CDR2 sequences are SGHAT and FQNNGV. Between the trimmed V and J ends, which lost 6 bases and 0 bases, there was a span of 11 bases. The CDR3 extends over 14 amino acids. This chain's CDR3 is CASSLSQMNTEAFF. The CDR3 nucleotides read TGTGCCAGCAGTTTATCCCAGATGAACACTGAAGCTTTCTTT.

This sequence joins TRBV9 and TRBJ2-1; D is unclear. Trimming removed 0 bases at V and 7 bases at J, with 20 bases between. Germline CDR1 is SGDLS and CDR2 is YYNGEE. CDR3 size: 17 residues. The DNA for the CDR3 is TGTGCCAGCAGCGTAGGAGTAGCTAGACCCGTGTCGAATGAGCAGTTCTTC. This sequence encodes CASSVGVARPVSNEQFF.

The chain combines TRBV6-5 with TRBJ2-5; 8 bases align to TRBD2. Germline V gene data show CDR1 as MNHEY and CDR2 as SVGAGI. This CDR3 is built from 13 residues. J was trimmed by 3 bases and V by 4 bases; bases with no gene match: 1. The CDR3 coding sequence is TGTGCCAGCAGTTTGGGACTAGAAGAGACCCAGTACTTC. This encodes CASSLGLEETQYF.

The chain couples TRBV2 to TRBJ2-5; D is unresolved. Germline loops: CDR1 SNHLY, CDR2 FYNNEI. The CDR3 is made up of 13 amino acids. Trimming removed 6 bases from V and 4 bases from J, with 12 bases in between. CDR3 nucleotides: TGTGCCAGCAGCGACATGGTGGGAGAGACCCAGTACTTC. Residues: CASSDMVGETQYF.

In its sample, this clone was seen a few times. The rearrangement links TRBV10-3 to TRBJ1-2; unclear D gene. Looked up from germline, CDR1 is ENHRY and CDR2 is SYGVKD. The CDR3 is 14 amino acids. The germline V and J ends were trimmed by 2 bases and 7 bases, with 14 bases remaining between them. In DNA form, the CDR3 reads TGTGCCATCAGTGAGATGTTTTCGAGGAGTGGCTACACCTTC. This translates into CAISEMFSRSGYTF.

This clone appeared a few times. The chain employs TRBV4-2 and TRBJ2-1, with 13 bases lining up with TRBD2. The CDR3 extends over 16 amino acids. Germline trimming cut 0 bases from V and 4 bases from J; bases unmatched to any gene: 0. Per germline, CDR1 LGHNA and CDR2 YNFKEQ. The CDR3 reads CASSQETSGGYNEQFF. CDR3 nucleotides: TGTGCCAGCAGCCAAGAGACTAGCGGGGGGTACAATGAGCAGTTCTTC.

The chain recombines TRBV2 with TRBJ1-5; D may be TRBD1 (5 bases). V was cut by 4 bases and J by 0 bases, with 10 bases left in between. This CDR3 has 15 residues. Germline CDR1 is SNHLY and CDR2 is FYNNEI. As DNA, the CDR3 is TGTGCCAGCAGTGGGGACGGCTATAGCAATCAGCCCCAGCATTTT. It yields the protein CASSGDGYSNQPQHF. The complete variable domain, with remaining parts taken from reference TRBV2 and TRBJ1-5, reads EPEVTQTPSHQVTQMGQEVILRCVPISNHLYFYWYRQILGQKVEFLVSFYNNEISEKSEIFDDQFSVERPDGSNFTLKIRSTKLEDSAMYFCASSGDGYSNQPQHFGDGTRLSIL.

The CDR3 DNA reads TGTGCCAGCAGTCCAGGGATCTATGGCTACACCTTC. Amino acid sequence: CASSPGIYGYTF. The chain is built from TRBV28 and TRBJ1-2, with TRBD1 as a possible D gene (5 bases). The CDR3 is made up of 12 amino acids. In germline, CDR1 is MDHEN, CDR2 SYDVKM. V lost 5 bases and J 4 bases, leaving 8 bases between the germline ends.

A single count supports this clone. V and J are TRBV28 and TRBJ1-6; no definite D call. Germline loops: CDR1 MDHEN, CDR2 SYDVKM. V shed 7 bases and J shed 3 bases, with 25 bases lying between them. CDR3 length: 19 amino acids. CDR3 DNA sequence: TGTGCCAGCACCAATTGGGATTTTCGAGGGAGCTTCTATAATTCACCCCTCCACTTT. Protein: CASTNWDFRGSFYNSPLHF.

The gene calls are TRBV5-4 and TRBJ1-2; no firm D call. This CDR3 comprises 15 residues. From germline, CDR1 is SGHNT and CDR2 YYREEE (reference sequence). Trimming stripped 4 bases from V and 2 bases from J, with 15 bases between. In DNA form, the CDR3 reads TGTGCCAGCAGCCGTGCCATCCAGGAAAACTATGGCTACACCTTC. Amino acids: CASSRAIQENYGYTF.

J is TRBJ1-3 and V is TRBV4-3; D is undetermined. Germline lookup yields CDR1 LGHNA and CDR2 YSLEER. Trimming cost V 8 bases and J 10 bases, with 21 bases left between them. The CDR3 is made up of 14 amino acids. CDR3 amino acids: CASGGLGIDRTIYF. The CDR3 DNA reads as TGCGCCAGCGGCGGTTTAGGGATCGATAGAACCATATATTTT.

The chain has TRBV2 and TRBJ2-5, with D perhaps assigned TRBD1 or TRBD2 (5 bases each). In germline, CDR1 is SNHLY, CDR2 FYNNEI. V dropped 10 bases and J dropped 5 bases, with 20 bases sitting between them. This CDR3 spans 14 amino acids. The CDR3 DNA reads TGTGCCACCCTAGAAACTTCAGGGACGGAGACCCAGTACTTC. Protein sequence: CATLETSGTETQYF.

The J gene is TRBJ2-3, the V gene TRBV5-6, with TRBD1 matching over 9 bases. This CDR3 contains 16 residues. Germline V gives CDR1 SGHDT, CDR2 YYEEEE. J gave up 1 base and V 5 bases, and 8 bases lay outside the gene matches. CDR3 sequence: CASRMDRGWGTDTQYF. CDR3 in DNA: TGTGCCAGCAGAATGGACAGGGGATGGGGCACAGATACGCAGTATTTT.

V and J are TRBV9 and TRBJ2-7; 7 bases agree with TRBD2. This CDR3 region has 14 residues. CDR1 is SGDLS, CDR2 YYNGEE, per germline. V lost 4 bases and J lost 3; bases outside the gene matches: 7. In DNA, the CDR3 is TGTGCCAGCAGCCCCCGGGGGGAAGGCTACGAGCAGTACTTC. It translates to CASSPRGEGYEQYF.

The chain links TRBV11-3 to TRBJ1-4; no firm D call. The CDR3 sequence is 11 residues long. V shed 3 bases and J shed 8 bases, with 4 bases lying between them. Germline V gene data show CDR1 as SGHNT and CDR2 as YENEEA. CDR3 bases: TGTGCCAGCAGCTTGAGAGAAAAACTGTTTTTT. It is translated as CASSLREKLFF.

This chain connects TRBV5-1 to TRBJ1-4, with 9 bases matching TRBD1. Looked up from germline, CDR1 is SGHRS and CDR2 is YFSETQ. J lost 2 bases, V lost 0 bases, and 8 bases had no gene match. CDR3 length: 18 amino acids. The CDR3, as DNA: TGCGCCAGCAGCTTGGATGGACAGGGGTTCTCTACTAATGAAAAACTGTTTTTT. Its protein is CASSLDGQGFSTNEKLFF.